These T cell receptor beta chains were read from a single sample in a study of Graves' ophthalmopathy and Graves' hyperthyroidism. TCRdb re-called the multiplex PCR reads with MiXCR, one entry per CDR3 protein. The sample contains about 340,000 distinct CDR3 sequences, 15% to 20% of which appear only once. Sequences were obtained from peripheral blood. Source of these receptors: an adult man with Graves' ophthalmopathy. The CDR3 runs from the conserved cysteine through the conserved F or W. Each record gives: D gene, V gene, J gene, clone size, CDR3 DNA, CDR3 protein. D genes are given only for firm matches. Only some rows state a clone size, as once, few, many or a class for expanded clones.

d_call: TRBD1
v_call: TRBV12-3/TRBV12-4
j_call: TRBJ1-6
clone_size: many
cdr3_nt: TGTGCCAGCAGTAACCCAAGGACAGGGTACCTTTCACCCCTCCACTTT
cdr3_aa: CASSNPRTGYLSPLHF

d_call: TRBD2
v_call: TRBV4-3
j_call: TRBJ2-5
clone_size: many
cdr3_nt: TGCGCCAGCAGCCAAGCAGAGACTAGCGGGACCCAGTACTTC
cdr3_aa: CASSQAETSGTQYF

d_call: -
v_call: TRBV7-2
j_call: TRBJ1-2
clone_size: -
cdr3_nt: TGTGCCAGCAGCTTAAGTGGTATCGGGGGCTACACCTTC
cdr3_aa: CASSLSGIGGYTF

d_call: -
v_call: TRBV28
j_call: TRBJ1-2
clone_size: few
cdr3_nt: TGTGCCAGCAGTTTACGGCAAGTCTATGGCTACACCTTC
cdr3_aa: CASSLRQVYGYTF

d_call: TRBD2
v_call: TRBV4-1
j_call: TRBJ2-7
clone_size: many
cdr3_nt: TGCGCCAGCAGCCAACCGGGGGGGTACGAGCAGTACTTC
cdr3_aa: CASSQPGGYEQYF

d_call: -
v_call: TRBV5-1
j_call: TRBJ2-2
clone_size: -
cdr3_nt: TGCGCCAGCAGCGGCCGGGGGCCCCTTAACACCGGGGAGCTGTTTTTT
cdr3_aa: CASSGRGPLNTGELFF

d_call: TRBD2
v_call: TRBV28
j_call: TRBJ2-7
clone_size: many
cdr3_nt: TGTGCCAGCAGAAAACAGCGGGGGGCATCCTACGAGCAGTACTTC
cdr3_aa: CASRKQRGASYEQYF

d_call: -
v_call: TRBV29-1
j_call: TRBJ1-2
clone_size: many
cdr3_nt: TGCAGCGTCCACACCTCCGCCGCGGGGCGATTGAACTATGGCTACACCTTC
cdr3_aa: CSVHTSAAGRLNYGYTF

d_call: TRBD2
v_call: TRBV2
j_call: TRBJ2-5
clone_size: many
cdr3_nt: TGTGCCAGCAGTGCCCATGGGCTAGCGGACTACCCGAGTCCCGAGACCCAGTACTTC
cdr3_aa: CASSAHGLADYPSPETQYF

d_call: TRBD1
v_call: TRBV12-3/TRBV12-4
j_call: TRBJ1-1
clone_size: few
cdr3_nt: TGTGCCAGCAGTTACCAGACAGGGGTGAACACTGAAGCTTTCTTT
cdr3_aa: CASSYQTGVNTEAFF

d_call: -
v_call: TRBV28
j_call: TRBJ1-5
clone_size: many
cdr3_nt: TGTGCCAGCAAGGGGATGGATCAGCCCCAGCATTTT
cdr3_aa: CASKGMDQPQHF

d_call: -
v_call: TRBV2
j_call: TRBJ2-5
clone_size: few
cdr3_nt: TGTGCCAGCAGTGAACTTCGGAGGGTTGGGCAAGAGACCCAGTACTTC
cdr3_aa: CASSELRRVGQETQYF

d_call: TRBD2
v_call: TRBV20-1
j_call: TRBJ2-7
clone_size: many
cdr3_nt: TGCAGTGCTCTAGCGGGAGTCCACGAGCAGTACTTC
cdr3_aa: CSALAGVHEQYF

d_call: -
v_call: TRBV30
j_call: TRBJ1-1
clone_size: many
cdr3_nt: TGTGCCTGGAGTACGATCACCATCCGGGCCAAGGTCACTGAAGCTTTCTTT
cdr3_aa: CAWSTITIRAKVTEAFF

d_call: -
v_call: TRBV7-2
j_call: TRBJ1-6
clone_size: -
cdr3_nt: TGTGCCAGCAGCTTAGAACTCCTGAGCTCCTATAATTCACCCCTCCACTTT
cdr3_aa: CASSLELLSSYNSPLHF

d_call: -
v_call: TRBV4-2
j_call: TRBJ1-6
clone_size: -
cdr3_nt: TGTGCCAGCAGCCAAGATTGGCAGGCCAAAGGATTGTTGTCCTATAATTCACCCCCCCACTTT
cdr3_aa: CASSQDWQAKGLLSYNSPPHF

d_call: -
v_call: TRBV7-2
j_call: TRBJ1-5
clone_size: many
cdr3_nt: TGTGCCAGCAGCTTAGCAGGGTCCGGGTTAAGCAATCAGCCCCAGCATTTT
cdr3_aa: CASSLAGSGLSNQPQHF

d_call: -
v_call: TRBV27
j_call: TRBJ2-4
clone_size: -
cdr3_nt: TGTGCCAGCACCAGTAGAGGGAACATTCAGTACTTC
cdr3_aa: CASTSRGNIQYF

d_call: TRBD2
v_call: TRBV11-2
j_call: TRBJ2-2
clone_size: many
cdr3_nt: TGTGCCAGCAGCCGAGCGGGGGCGAACACCGGGGAGCTGTTTTTT
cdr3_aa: CASSRAGANTGELFF

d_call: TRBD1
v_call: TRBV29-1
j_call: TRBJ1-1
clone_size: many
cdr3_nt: TGCAGCGTGGCCTCCCAGGGGGGGAACACTGAAGCTTTCTTT
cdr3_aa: CSVASQGGNTEAFF

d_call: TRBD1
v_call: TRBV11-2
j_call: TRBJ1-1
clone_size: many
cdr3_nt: TGTGCCAGCAGCCTCGGGACAGGGATTGAAGCTTTCTTT
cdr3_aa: CASSLGTGIEAFF

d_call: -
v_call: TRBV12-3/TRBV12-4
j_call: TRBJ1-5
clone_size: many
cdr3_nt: TGTGCCAGCAGTTTAGACAGGAAGGGCAATCAGCCCCAGCATTTT
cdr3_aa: CASSLDRKGNQPQHF

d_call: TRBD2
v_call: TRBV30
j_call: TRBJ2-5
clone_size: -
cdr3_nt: TGTGCCTGGGGACTAGCGGTCAGTTCCCAGTACTTC
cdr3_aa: CAWGLAVSSQYF

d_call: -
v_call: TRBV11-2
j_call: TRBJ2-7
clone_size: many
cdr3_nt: TGTGCCAGCAGCGCCAGAGGGCAGCAGTATATCGAGCAGTACTTC
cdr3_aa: CASSARGQQYIEQYF

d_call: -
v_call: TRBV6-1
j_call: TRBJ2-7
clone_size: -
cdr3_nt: TGTGCCAGCAGTACAAGGACCTCAATGAAATACGAGCAGTACTTC
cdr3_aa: CASSTRTSMKYEQYF

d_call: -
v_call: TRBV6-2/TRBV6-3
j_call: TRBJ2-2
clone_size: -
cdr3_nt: TGTGCCAGCAGACCCGGACGCGCCGGGGAGCTGTTTTTT
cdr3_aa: CASRPGRAGELFF

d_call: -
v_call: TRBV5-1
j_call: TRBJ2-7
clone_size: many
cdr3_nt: TGCGCCAGCAGCCTACTAGGGGACGGAGGGCTCCCCGAGCAGTACTTC
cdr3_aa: CASSLLGDGGLPEQYF

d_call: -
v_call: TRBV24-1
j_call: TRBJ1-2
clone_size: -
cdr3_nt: TGTGCCACCAGTGATTCAGGACTCTATGGCTACACCTTC
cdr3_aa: CATSDSGLYGYTF

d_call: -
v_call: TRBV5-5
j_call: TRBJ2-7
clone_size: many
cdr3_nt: TGTGCCAGCAGCTTCCGGGACACAGGCCCCTACGAGCAGTACTTC
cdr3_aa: CASSFRDTGPYEQYF

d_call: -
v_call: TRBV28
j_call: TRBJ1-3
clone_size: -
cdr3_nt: TGTGCCAGCACAAATGGGGCAGGGAGCCTCCTCCGCTCTGGAAACACCATATATTTT
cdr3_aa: CASTNGAGSLLRSGNTIYF

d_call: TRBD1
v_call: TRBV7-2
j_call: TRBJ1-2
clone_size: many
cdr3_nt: TGTGCCAGCAGCTTCCGACAGGGTCGGTTTGGCTACACCTTC
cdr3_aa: CASSFRQGRFGYTF

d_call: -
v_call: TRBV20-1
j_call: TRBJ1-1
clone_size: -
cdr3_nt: TGCAGTGCCCTGGGACAAGCGAACACTGAAGCTTTCTTT
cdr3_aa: CSALGQANTEAFF

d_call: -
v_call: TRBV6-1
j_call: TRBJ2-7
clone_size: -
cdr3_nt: TGTGCCAGCAATGAAAGGGGAGGCGAGCAGTCCTTC
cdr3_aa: CASNERGGEQSF

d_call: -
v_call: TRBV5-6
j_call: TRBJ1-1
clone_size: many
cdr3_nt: TGTGCCAGCAGCTACGACCCGGCGACCATGAACACTGAAGCTTTCTTT
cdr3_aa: CASSYDPATMNTEAFF

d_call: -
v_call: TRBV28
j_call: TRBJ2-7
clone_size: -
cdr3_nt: TGTGCCAGCAGTTCCAACCTGAAGGGCGAGCAGTACTTC
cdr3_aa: CASSSNLKGEQYF

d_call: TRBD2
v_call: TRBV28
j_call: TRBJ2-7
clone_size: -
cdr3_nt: TGTGCCAGCAGTTTCCTAGCGGGTCTCGTTGGGCAGTACTTC
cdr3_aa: CASSFLAGLVGQYF

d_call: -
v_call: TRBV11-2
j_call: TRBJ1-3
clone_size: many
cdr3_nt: TGTGCCAGCAGCCTGCGGGGGGCTGGAAACACCATATATTTT
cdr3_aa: CASSLRGAGNTIYF

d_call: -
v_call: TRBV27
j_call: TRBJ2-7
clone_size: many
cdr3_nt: TGTGCCAGCAGTCCGTACCGGGACGGTCCCTACGAGCAGTACTTC
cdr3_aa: CASSPYRDGPYEQYF

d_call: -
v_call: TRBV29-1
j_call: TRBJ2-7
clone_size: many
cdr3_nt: TGCAGCGTTGAAATGGACAGAACCTACGAGCAGTACTTC
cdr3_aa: CSVEMDRTYEQYF

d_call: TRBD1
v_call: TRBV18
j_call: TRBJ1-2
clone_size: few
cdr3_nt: TGTGCCAGCTCACCACAAAGCCACCGACAGGGGGCCTATGGCTACACCTTC
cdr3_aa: CASSPQSHRQGAYGYTF

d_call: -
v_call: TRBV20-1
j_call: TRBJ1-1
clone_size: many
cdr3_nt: TGCAGTGCTAAGAGACGGCCGGGAGGTGAAGCTTTCTTT
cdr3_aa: CSAKRRPGGEAFF

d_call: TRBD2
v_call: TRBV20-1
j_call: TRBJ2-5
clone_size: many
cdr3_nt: TGCAGCGGATCACCGGGACTAGCATCTGAGACCCAGTACTTC
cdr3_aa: CSGSPGLASETQYF

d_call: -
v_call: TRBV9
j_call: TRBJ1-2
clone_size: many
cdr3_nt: TGTGCCAGCAGCGTAGAATCACAGGGTTTCTATGGCTACACCTTC
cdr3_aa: CASSVESQGFYGYTF

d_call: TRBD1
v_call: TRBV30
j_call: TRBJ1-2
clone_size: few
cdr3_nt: TGTGCCTGGAGTGTGGACAGGGAACATGGCTACATCTTC
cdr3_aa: CAWSVDREHGYIF

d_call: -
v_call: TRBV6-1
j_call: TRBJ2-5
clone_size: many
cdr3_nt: TGTGCCAGCAGTGAAGCGGTGGAGACCCAGTACTTC
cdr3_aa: CASSEAVETQYF

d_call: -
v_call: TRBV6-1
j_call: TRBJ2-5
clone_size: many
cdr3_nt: TGTGCCAGCAGGGGGGCTTTTTACGAGCTTCAAGAGACCCAGTACTTC
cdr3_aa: CASRGAFYELQETQYF

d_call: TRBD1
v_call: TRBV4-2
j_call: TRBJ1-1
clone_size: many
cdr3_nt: TGTGCCAGCAGCCGGGAACTAGGACAGGGAGATACTGAAGCTTTCTTT
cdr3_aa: CASSRELGQGDTEAFF

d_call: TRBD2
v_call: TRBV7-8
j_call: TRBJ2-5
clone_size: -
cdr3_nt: TGTGCCAGCAGCCACCAGCGGGAGAGGATTGAGACCCAGTACTTC
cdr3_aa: CASSHQRERIETQYF

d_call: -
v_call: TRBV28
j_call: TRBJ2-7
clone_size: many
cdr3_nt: TGTGCCAGCAGCCCTCTCTTGGAGCAGTACTTC
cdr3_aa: CASSPLLEQYF

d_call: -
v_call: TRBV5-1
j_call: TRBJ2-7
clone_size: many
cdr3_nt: TGCGCCAGCAGCTTTTCAAGACCTTCCTACGAGCAGTACTTC
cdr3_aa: CASSFSRPSYEQYF

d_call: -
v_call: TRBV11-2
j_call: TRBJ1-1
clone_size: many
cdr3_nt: TGTGCCAGCAGCTTAGAACGTCTTGGGGTTGCCACGACTGAAGCTTTCTTT
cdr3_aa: CASSLERLGVATTEAFF

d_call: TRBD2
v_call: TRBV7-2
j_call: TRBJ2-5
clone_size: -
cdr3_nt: TGTGCCAGCAGCGGGGAGCGGGGGAGCCAGAACTTC
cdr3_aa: CASSGERGSQNF

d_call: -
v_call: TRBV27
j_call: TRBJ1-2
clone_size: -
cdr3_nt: TGTGCCAGCAGCCTGGGGGGGTTCTCTGATGGCTACACCTTC
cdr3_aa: CASSLGGFSDGYTF